This entry is about one T cell receptor (beta chain). Peripheral blood came from all dose cohorts at three timepoints. The data were obtained in a study of OX40 agonist ivuxolimab in advanced cancers. Generated by immunoSEQ multiplex PCR, the TCRdb table keeps only in-frame clones and is missing some. The sample holds about 64,000 clones, about 85% seen once. Germline CDR1 reads SGHAT; CDR2 reads FQDESV (reference sequence). The trim removed 2 bases at V and 2 bases at J, leaving 7 bases unmatched. The CDR3 extends over 16 amino acids. The rearrangement uses TRBV11-1 and TRBJ2-3, with TRBD1 identical over 7 bases. This material consisted of CD4+ or CD8+ T cells sorted from blood, taken in a trial of the OX40 agonist ivuxolimab. This TCR derives from an adult with an advanced solid tumor such as melanoma, head and neck, liver or kidney cancer. The CDR3 DNA is TGTGCCAGCAGCTTAACCACCGGACAGGACACAGATACGCAGTATTTT. This gives the protein CASSLTTGQDTDTQYF.